These T cell receptor beta chains were read from a single sample in a study of blood T cells in healthy people across ages. TCRdb analysed the 5' RACE reads with MiXCR anew, one entry per CDR3 protein. The sample has approximately 600,000 distinct CDR3 sequences, 58% seen once. Material: blood. These receptors all stem from a man in his sixties in good health. The conserved cysteine and the conserved F or W are not part of the CDR3 here. Fields, in order: clone size, V gene, D gene, J gene, CDR3 protein. The D gene is left open where the match is weak. A clone size is listed for some rows: how often the clone was seen (once, few, many), or a class if it is expanded.

>-|TRBV20-1|-|TRBJ2-5
SASTRSYQETQY
>-|TRBV29-1|TRBD1|TRBJ1-2
SVNPGQGTTSYGYT
>-|TRBV6-6|-|TRBJ2-1
ASSYSTGNGNEQF
>-|TRBV5-1|-|TRBJ2-5
ASSQQGRQETQY
>few|TRBV5-1|-|TRBJ2-1
ASSFEGANEQF
>-|TRBV10-3|-|TRBJ2-6
AISESGRAGANVLT
>-|TRBV20-1|-|TRBJ2-7
SAPVGAYEQY
>few|TRBV13|-|TRBJ1-2
ASSLAGRNGYT
>many|TRBV5-1|-|TRBJ2-5
ASSLGGKETQY
>-|TRBV9|TRBD1|TRBJ1-2
ASSPEVTGTGSFPNYGYT
>-|TRBV3-1|TRBD1|TRBJ1-2
VSSQRDREYGYT
>-|TRBV6-1|TRBD2|TRBJ2-5
ASRAGGPAETQY
>few|TRBV12-3/TRBV12-4|-|TRBJ2-7
ASSFYEQY
>-|TRBV12-5|-|TRBJ2-3
ASGPREDTQY
>few|TRBV29-1|-|TRBJ2-1
SVDPGQGLYNEQF
>few|TRBV27|-|-
ASSLVGLPETGTQY
>-|TRBV27|TRBD2|TRBJ2-1
ASSLVLAGGVDEQF
>-|TRBV2|-|TRBJ1-4
ASKDLNEKLF
>few|TRBV19|-|TRBJ1-5
ASSIFLGGNQPQH
>-|TRBV6-6|TRBD1|TRBJ1-5
ASNLGGGGNQPQH
>-|TRBV6-5|TRBD1|TRBJ1-1
ASRRTGVDTEAF
>few|TRBV27|TRBD2|TRBJ2-7
ASGLAGGSYEQY
>-|TRBV3-1|-|TRBJ1-5
ASSQDLYQPQH
>-|TRBV5-1|-|TRBJ2-1
ASSFSSRGANEQF
>-|TRBV3-1|-|TRBJ2-3
ASSQEDPWRTSVDTQY
>-|TRBV18|-|TRBJ1-4
ASSPRRENEKLF
>few|TRBV12-3/TRBV12-4|-|TRBJ2-3
ASSLASADTQY
>-|TRBV20-1|TRBD2|TRBJ2-6
SARAAGGSRSGANVLT
>-|TRBV12-3/TRBV12-4|TRBD1|TRBJ2-7
ASSPTGTGGSEQY
>-|TRBV10-3|TRBD1|TRBJ1-2
AISDQQGNYGYT
>-|TRBV6-1|TRBD2|TRBJ2-2
ASRGIAGGRTSGELF
>few|TRBV10-3|-|TRBJ1-6
AISQRDSPLH
>-|TRBV5-1|-|TRBJ2-2
ASSLETPANTGELF
>-|TRBV2|-|TRBJ2-7
ASSAVQAAQY